This T cell receptor (beta chain) comes out of a study of PD-1 blockade in classical Hodgkin lymphoma. Repertoires were generated with immunoSEQ multiplex PCR, while TCRdb's copy carries only in-frame clones and drops some. Of 90,000 to 120,000 clones in the sample, about 88% were seen once. Exposure to brentuximab vedotin varied, and each patient had relapsed following autologous stem cell transplantation. On this clone itself: Antigen: not known.

The study's findings and limits: Healthy donors were reported to have higher baseline TCR diversity than newly diagnosed patients.

Sequenced material: peripheral blood mononuclear cells (PBMCs), taken before the second cycle of nivolumab. The clonotype originates from a human donor with classical Hodgkin lymphoma.

As DNA, the CDR3 is TGTGCCACCAGCAAAGAACGGGTCCCCGGGGAGCTGTTTTTT. This sequence encodes CATSKERVPGELFF. The chain employs TRBV15 and TRBJ2-2; D is uncertain. The V and J ends lost 4 bases and 6 bases respectively, with 12 bases between them. The CDR3 consists of 14 residues. Germline V gene lookup returns CDR1 LNHNV and CDR2 YYDKDF (reference sequence). Combining the CDR3 with reference TRBV15 and TRBJ2-2 gives the whole variable domain DAMVIQNPRYQVTQFGKPVTLSCSQTLNHNVMYWYQQKSSQAPKLLFHYYDKDFNNEADTPDNFQSRRPNTSFCFLDIRSPGLGDTAMYLCATSKERVPGELFFGEGSRLTVL.